One T cell receptor beta chain is described in this entry. Whole blood, unsorted for T cells, was the source of total RNA. Reanalyzing the 5' RACE reads, TCRdb keeps one entry per CDR3 protein, without DNA. The sample data list 160,000 or so distinct CDR3 sequences. The data were obtained in a study of monozygotic twins with inflammatory bowel disease. Per the germline V gene, CDR1 is SGDLS and CDR2 is YYNGEE. This CDR3 has 15 residues. The chain uses TRBV9 and TRBJ2-7. This clonotype was sampled from a human donor with ulcerative colitis or Crohn's disease, or a healthy co-twin of an affected twin (not recorded which). The source material was blood. CDR3 loop: CASSAWPKERYEQYF. The full variable domain, its missing parts supplied by reference TRBV9 and TRBJ2-7, is DSGVTQTPKHLITATGQRVTLRCSPRSGDLSVYWYQQSLDQGLQFLIQYYNGEERAKGNILERFSAQQFPDLHSELNLSSLELGDSALYFCASSAWPKERYEQYFGPGTRLTVT.